This TCR beta chain is drawn from a study of T cell responses to AZD1222 COVID-19 vaccine. This clone came up a few times. Its antigen is not known. Assay: immunoSEQ multiplex PCR; the TCRdb copy retains only in-frame clones and omits some. The table includes some 150,000 clones, around 85% detected once. Study-wide results and caveats: No repertoire was sampled before or during the peak T cell response, only after it. White British ancestry dominated among donors, who included more females, and clonal diversity was possibly underestimated. Only a handful of AZD1222 recipients, roughly six in all, had baseline seropositivity. The study reported that nearly half of spike-specific TCRs target unmutated variant regions.

The CDR3 has 12 residues. Trimming shortened V by 6 bases and J by 5 bases, and 10 bases separated the two germline ends. The germline V gene has CDR1 MNHEY and CDR2 SVGAGI. This chain uses TRBV6-5 with TRBJ2-5; D is uncertain. The sequence derives from an adult in good health. Sequencing was performed on peripheral blood, taken on day 0 of MenACWY control vaccination. CDR3 sequence: CASSQARETQYF. The CDR3 DNA is TGTGCCAGCAGCCAAGCACGGGAGACCCAGTACTTC.